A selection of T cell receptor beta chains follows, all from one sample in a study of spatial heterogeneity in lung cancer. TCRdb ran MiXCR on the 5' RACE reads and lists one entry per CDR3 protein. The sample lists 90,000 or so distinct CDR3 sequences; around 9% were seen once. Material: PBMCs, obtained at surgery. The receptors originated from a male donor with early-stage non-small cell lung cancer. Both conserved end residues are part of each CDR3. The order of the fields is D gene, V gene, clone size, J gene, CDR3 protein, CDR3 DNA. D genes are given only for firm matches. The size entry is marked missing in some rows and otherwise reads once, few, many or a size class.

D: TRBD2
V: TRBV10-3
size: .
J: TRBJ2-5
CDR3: CAVRGREGLETQYF
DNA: TGTGCCGTCCGGGGGAGGGAGGGCCTAGAGACCCAGTACTTC

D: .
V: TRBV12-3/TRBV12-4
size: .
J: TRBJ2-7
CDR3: CATTPGHTYEQYF
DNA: TGTGCCACCACCCCGGGACACACCTACGAGCAGTACTTC

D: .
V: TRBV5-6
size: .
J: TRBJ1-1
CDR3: CASSFREGKTEAFF
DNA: TGTGCCAGCAGCTTCAGGGAGGGGAAAACTGAAGCTTTCTTT

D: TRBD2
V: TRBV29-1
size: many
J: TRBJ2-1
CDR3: CSVEVGTSGNYNEQFF
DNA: TGCAGCGTTGAAGTCGGGACTAGCGGAAATTACAATGAGCAGTTCTTC

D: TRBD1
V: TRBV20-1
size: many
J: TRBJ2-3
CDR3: CSARPGTGRGDTQYF
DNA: TGCAGTGCTAGACCGGGGACAGGGAGGGGAGATACGCAGTATTTT

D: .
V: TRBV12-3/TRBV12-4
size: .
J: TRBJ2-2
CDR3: CASSPLRAGELFF
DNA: TGTGCCAGCAGTCCACTGAGGGCCGGGGAGCTGTTTTTT

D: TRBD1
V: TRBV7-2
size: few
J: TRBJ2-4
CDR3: CASSLVGQGNIQYF
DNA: TGTGCCAGCAGCTTAGTGGGACAGGGAAACATTCAGTACTTC

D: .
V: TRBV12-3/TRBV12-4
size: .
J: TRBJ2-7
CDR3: CASSDDRYEQYF
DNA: TGTGCCAGCAGTGATGACCGCTACGAGCAGTACTTC

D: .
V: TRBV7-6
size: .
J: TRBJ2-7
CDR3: CASSSVGARGMEQYF
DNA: TGTGCCAGCAGTTCGGTGGGTGCTAGAGGGATGGAGCAGTACTTC

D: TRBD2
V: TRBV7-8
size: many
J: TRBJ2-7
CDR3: CASSYSSGGNAYEQYF
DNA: TGTGCCAGCAGCTATTCTAGCGGGGGAAATGCCTACGAGCAGTACTTC

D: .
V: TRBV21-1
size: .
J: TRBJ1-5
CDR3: CASKRGAVVNQPQHF
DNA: TGTGCCAGCAAGAGAGGGGCGGTGGTCAATCAGCCCCAGCATTTT

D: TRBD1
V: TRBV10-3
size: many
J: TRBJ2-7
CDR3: CAISELGDRGGEQYF
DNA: TGTGCCATCAGTGAGTTGGGGGACAGGGGAGGCGAGCAGTACTTC

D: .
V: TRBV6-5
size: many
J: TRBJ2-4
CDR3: CASSGGGRPLGTENIQYF
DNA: TGTGCCAGCAGTGGGGGGGGGCGGCCCTTGGGGACGGAGAACATTCAGTACTTC

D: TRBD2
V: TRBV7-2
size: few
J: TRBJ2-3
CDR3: CASSSGLAGDTQYF
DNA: TGTGCCAGCAGCTCGGGACTAGCGGGAGATACGCAGTATTTT

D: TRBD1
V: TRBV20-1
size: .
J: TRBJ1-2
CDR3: CSARDRDRGSDGYTF
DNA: TGCAGTGCTAGAGATCGGGACAGGGGGTCGGATGGCTACACCTTC

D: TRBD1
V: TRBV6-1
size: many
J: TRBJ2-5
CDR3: CASSEMGQGTAETQYF
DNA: TGTGCCAGCAGTGAGATGGGACAGGGCACTGCAGAGACCCAGTACTTC

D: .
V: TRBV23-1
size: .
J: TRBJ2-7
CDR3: CASSYRSPYEQYF
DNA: TGCGCCAGCAGCTACAGGTCCCCCTACGAGCAGTACTTC

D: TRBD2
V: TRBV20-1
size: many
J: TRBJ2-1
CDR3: CSAVPGLTSYNEQFF
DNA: TGCAGTGCTGTCCCGGGACTAACCTCCTACAATGAGCAGTTCTTC

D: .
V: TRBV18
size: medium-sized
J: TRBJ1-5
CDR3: CASSPGFDSNQPQHF
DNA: TGTGCCAGCTCACCGGGCTTCGATAGCAATCAGCCCCAGCATTTT

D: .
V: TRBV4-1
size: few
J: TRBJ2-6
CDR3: CASSLGFSGANVLTF
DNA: TGCGCCAGCAGCCTGGGTTTCTCTGGGGCCAACGTCCTGACTTTC

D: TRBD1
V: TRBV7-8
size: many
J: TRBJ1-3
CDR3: CASSPLDRAGNTIYF
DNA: TGTGCCAGCAGCCCGCTTGACAGGGCAGGAAACACCATATATTTT

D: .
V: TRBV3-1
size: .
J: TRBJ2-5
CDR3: CASSQEGQETQYF
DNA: TGTGCCAGCAGCCAAGAAGGTCAAGAGACCCAGTACTTC

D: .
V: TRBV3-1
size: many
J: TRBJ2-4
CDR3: CASSHYPSGGNINIQYF
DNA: TGTGCCAGCAGCCATTACCCCTCAGGGGGGAATATAAACATTCAGTACTTC

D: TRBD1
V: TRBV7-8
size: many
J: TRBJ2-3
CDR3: CASTPTGEPTDTQYF
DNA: TGTGCCAGCACCCCGACAGGGGAGCCAACAGATACGCAGTATTTT

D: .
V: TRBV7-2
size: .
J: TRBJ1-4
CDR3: CASSLGRNNEKLFF
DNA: TGTGCCAGCAGCTTAGGAAGAAACAATGAAAAACTGTTTTTT

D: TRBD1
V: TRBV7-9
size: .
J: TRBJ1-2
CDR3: CASSLTGGQAGYTF
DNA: TGTGCCAGCAGTTTGACAGGGGGGCAGGCTGGCTACACCTTC

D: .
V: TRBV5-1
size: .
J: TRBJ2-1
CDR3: CASSSSSHNEQFF
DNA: TGCGCCAGCAGCTCGAGCTCCCACAATGAGCAGTTCTTC

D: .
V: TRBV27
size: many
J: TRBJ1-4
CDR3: CASSFGGSDEKLFF
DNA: TGTGCCAGCAGTTTTGGCGGATCAGATGAAAAACTGTTTTTT

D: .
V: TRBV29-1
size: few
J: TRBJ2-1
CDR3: CSVDNRVGINEQFF
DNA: TGCAGCGTTGATAACAGGGTGGGGATCAATGAGCAGTTCTTC

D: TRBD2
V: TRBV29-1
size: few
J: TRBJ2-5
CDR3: CSVATPGREETQYF
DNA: TGCAGCGTCGCTACCCCGGGGAGGGAAGAGACCCAGTACTTC

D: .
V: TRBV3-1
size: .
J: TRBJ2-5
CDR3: CASSQASARETQYF
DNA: TGTGCCAGCAGCCAAGCGTCAGCGCGGGAGACCCAGTACTTC

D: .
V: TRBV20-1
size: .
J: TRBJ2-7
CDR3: CSATGRGGDEQYF
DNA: TGCAGTGCTACTGGCAGGGGGGGCGACGAGCAGTACTTC

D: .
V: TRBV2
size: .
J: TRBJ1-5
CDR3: CASSEAGRANQPQHF
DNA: TGTGCCAGCAGTGAAGCTGGCAGAGCCAATCAGCCCCAGCATTTT

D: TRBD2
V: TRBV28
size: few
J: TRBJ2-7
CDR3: CASRPTSGRFYEQYF
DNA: TGTGCCAGCAGACCCACTAGCGGGAGATTCTACGAGCAGTACTTC

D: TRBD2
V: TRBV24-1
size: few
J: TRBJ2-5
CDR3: CATSPGGQNQETQYF
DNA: TGTGCCACCAGTCCGGGGGGGCAGAACCAAGAGACCCAGTACTTC

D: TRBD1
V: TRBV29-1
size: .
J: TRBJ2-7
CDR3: CSVEGQGAKEQYF
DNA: TGCAGCGTTGAAGGACAGGGGGCGAAGGAGCAGTACTTC

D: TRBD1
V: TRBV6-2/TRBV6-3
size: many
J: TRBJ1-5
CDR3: CASRPTGAVTLAQHF
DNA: TGTGCCAGCAGACCGACAGGGGCGGTCACATTGGCCCAGCATTTT

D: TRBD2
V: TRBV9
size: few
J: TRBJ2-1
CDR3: CASSVAGLAGIEQFF
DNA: TGTGCCAGCAGCGTAGCCGGACTAGCGGGAATTGAGCAGTTCTTC

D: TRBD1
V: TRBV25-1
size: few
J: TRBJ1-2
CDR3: CASSEPGGFGYTF
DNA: TGTGCCAGCAGTGAGCCAGGGGGGTTTGGCTACACCTTC

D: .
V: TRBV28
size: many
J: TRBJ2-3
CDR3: CASRPPGGADTQYF
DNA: TGTGCCAGCAGACCGCCCGGAGGCGCAGATACGCAGTATTTT

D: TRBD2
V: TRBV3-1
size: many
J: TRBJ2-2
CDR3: CASSPRTSWAGELFF
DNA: TGTGCCAGCAGCCCTCGGACTAGTTGGGCCGGGGAGCTGTTTTTT

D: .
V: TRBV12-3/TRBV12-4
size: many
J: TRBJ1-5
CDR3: CASSLESTYSNQPQHF
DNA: TGTGCCAGCAGTTTGGAATCCACCTATAGCAATCAGCCCCAGCATTTT

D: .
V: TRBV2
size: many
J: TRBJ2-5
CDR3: CASSEEQVQETQYF
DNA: TGTGCCAGCAGTGAAGAACAGGTACAAGAGACCCAGTACTTC

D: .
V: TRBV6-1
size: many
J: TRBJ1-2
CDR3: CASSEPYGYTF
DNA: TGTGCCAGCAGTGAACCCTATGGCTACACCTTC

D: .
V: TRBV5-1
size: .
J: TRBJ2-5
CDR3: CASSYSGTPEETQYF
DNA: TGCGCCAGCAGCTATTCCGGGACACCCGAAGAGACCCAGTACTTC

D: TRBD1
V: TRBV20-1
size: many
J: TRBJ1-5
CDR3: CSARDEGGLQPQHF
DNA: TGCAGTGCTAGAGATGAAGGGGGCCTTCAGCCCCAGCATTTT

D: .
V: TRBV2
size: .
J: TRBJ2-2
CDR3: CASSVNRNTGELFF
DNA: TGTGCCAGCAGTGTGAATCGGAACACCGGGGAGCTGTTTTTT

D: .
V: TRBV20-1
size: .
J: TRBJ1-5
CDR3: CSARPPGLGEQPQHF
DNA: TGCAGTGCTAGACCGCCGGGCCTGGGGGAGCAGCCCCAGCATTTT

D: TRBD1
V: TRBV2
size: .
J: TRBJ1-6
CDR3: CASSATTGESPLHF
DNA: TGTGCCAGCAGTGCAACAACAGGGGAATCACCCCTCCACTTT

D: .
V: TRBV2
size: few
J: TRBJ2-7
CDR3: CASTPWAGDLYEQYF
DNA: TGTGCCAGCACCCCTTGGGCAGGGGACCTCTACGAGCAGTACTTC

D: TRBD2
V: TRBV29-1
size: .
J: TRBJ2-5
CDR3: CSVAGLAGLETQYF
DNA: TGCAGCGTTGCGGGACTAGCGGGATTGGAGACCCAGTACTTC

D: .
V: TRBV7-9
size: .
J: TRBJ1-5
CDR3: CASSWQGSDQPQHF
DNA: TGTGCCAGCAGCTGGCAGGGGAGCGATCAGCCCCAGCATTTT

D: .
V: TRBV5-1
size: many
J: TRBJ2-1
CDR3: CASSFLGSGEQFF
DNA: TGCGCCAGCAGCTTCCTAGGGTCCGGTGAGCAGTTCTTC

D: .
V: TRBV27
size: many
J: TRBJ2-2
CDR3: CASSLDPRNTGELFF
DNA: TGTGCCAGCAGTTTGGACCCCCGGAACACCGGGGAGCTGTTTTTT

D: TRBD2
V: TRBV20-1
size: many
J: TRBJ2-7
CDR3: CSAWTSGYEQYF
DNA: TGCAGTGCCTGGACTAGCGGATACGAGCAGTACTTC